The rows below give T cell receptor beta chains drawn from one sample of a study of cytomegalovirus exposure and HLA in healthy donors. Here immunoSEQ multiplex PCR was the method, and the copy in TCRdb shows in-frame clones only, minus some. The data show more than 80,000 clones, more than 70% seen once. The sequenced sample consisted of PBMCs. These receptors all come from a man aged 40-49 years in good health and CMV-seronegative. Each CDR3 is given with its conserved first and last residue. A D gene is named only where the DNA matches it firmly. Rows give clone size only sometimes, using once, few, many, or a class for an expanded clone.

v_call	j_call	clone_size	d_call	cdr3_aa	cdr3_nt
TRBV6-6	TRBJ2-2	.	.	CASQEQLNTGELFF	TGTGCCAGCCAGGAACAATTGAACACCGGGGAGCTGTTTTTT
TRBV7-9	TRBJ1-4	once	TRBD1	CASSFGTGRGEKLFF	TGTGCCAGCAGCTTCGGGACAGGGCGCGGCGAAAAACTGTTTTTT
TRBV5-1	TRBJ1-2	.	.	CASSDSNYGYTF	TGCGCCAGTTCGGACAGTAACTATGGCTACACCTTC
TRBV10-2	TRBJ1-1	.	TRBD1	CASSRQGRTEAFF	TGCGCCAGCAGTCGACAGGGGAGGACTGAAGCTTTCTTT
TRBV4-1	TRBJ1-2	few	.	CASSQGGSVDNYGYTF	TGCGCCAGCAGCCAGGGAGGGTCCGTGGATAACTATGGCTACACCTTC
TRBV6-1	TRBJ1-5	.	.	CASREAGNQPQHF	TGTGCCAGCAGGGAGGCGGGCAATCAGCCCCAGCATTTT
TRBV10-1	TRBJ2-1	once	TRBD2	CASSEGVDGGYNEQFF	TGCGCCAGCAGTGAGGGGGTCGACGGGGGGTACAATGAGCAGTTCTTC
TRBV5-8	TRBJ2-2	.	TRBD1	CASSSGQGVTGELFF	TGTGCCAGCAGCTCCGGACAGGGAGTGACCGGGGAGCTGTTTTTT
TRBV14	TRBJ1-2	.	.	CASSQTVYYGYTF	TGTGCCAGCAGCCAAACAGTCTACTATGGCTACACCTTC
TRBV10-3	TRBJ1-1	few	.	CAIRGVGGTEAFF	TGTGCCATCAGGGGGGTGGGAGGCACTGAAGCTTTCTTT
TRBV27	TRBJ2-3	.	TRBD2	CASSFSTSGGAEQYF	TGTGCCAGCAGTTTCTCCACTAGCGGGGGGGCGGAGCAGTATTTT
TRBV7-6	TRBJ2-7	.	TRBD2	CASSSYGGLFGEQYF	TGTGCCAGCAGCTCTTACGGGGGGTTGTTCGGCGAGCAGTACTTC
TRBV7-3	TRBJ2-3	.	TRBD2	CASSLGLAGGYNTDTQYF	TGTGCCAGCAGCCTCGGACTAGCGGGGGGCTATAACACAGATACGCAGTATTTT
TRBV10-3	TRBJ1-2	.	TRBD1	CAISTRGQGHGYTF	TGTGCCATCAGTACCCGAGGACAGGGTCATGGCTACACCTTC
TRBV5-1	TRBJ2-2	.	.	CASSNRANTGELFF	TGCGCCAGCAGTAACAGGGCGAACACCGGGGAGCTGTTTTTT
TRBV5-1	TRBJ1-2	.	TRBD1	CASSLTGTGDGYTF	TGCGCCAGCAGCTTAACCGGGACAGGGGATGGCTACACCTTC
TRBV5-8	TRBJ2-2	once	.	CASSPLRGTGELFF	TGTGCCAGCAGCCCACTTCGGGGCACCGGGGAGCTGTTTTTT
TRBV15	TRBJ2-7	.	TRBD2	CATSISLGGVEQYF	TGTGCCACCAGCATCTCCTTGGGAGGGGTCGAGCAGTACTTC
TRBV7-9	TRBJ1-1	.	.	CASSLMGTNRAEAFF	TGTGCCAGCAGCTTAATGGGCACCAACCGCGCTGAAGCTTTCTTT
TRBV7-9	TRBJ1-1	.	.	CASSPGQYTEAFF	TGTGCCAGCAGCCCCGGACAATACACTGAAGCTTTCTTT
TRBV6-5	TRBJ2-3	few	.	CASSQRDTQYF	TGTGCCAGCAGCCAGCGTGATACGCAGTATTTT
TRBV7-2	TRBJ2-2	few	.	CASSPRGQAANTGELFF	TGTGCCAGCAGCCCACGAGGACAAGCCGCGAACACCGGGGAGCTGTTTTTT
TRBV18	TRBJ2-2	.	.	CASSPPDSPTGELFF	TGTGCCAGCTCACCACCGGACAGTCCCACCGGGGAGCTGTTTTTT
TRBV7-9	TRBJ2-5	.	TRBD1	CASRQGNNQETQYF	TGTGCCAGCCGACAGGGTAACAACCAAGAGACCCAGTACTTC
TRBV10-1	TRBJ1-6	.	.	CASSAVRGDPLHF	TGCGCCAGCAGTGCGGTACGGGGGGACCCCCTCCACTTT
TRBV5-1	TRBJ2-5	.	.	CASSLEFPQAGKYF	TGCGCCAGCAGCTTGGAGTTTCCGCAGGCCGGGAAGTACTTC
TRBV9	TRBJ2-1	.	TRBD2	CASSKTSGGYNEQFF	TGTGCCAGCAGCAAGACTAGCGGGGGATACAATGAGCAGTTCTTC
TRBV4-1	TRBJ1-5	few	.	CASSPGVSNQPQHF	TGCGCCAGCAGCCCAGGGGTTAGCAATCAGCCCCAGCATTTT
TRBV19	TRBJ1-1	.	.	CASSAGGQEAFF	TGTGCCAGCAGCGCCGGAGGACAGGAAGCTTTCTTT
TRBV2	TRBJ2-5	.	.	CASMGGAQETQYF	TGTGCCAGCATGGGGGGGGCTCAAGAGACCCAGTACTTC
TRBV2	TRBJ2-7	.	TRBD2	CASSVGGPDSGEQYF	TGTGCCAGCAGTGTAGGTGGGCCCGATAGCGGGGAGCAGTACTTC
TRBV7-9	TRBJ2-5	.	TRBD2	CASSSSMGGETQYF	TGTGCCAGCAGCTCGTCCATGGGGGGGGAGACCCAGTACTTC
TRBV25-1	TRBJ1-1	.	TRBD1	CASRQTGMDTEAFF	TGTGCCAGCAGGCAGACAGGGATGGACACTGAAGCTTTCTTT
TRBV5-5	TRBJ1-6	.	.	CASSSGEPPGALHF	TGTGCCAGCAGCTCCGGGGAGCCCCCGGGGGCCCTCCACTTT
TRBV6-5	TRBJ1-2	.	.	CASRHDQGTYGYTF	TGTGCCAGCAGGCATGACCAGGGAACATACGGCTACACCTTC
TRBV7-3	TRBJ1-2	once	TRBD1	CASSEGTGRTGYTF	TGTGCCAGCAGCGAGGGGACAGGGCGGACTGGCTACACCTTC
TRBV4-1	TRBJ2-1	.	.	CASSQEGALDNEQFF	TGCGCCAGCAGCCAAGAAGGCGCACTAGACAATGAGCAGTTCTTC
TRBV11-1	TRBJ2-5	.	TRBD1	CASSPTGLGETQYF	TGTGCCAGCAGCCCGACAGGGTTGGGGGAGACCCAGTACTTC
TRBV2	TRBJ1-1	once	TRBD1	CASTGQLNTEAFF	TGTGCCAGCACGGGACAGTTAAACACTGAAGCTTTCTTT
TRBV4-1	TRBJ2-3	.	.	CASSQDNVRSDTQYF	TGCGCCAGCAGCCAGGATAACGTCAGGTCAGATACGCAGTATTTT
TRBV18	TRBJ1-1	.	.	CASSPTGLDTEAFF	TGTGCCAGCTCACCAACAGGGCTTGACACTGAAGCTTTCTTT
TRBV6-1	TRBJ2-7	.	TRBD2	CASSEAAGGLRYEQYF	TGTGCCAGCAGTGAAGCGGCGGGGGGGCTGAGGTACGAGCAGTACTTC
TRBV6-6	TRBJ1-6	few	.	CASNSGFSYNSPLHF	TGTGCCAGCAACTCAGGGTTCTCCTATAATTCACCCCTCCACTTT
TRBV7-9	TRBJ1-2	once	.	CASSGGGGRAAYGYTF	TGTGCCAGCAGCGGGGGCGGGGGGCGCGCCGCCTATGGCTACACCTTC